This TCR beta chain was profiled in a study of shared T cell receptors in the human thymus. Germline V CDR1 and CDR2: ENHRY, SYGVKD. CDR3 length: 11 residues. Trimming cost V 5 bases and J 5 bases, with 4 bases left between them. TCRdb's copy holds only in-frame clones and misses some; the assay was immunoSEQ multiplex PCR. The sample has some 660,000 clones, around 87% seen once. This clone was seen a handful of times. This same sample was also part of a study on human thymus T cells.

Specimen: thymocytes. The chain couples TRBV10-3 to TRBJ2-1; D unresolved. The receptor's source is a boy in the first two years of life with a congenital heart defect. CDR3: CAISLNNEQFF. CDR3 DNA: TGTGCCATCAGTTTAAACAATGAGCAGTTCTTC.